This TCR beta chain was profiled in a study of T cells in localized non-small cell lung cancer. This CDR3 has 11 amino acids. Germline CDR1 reads GTSNPN; CDR2 reads SVGIG (reference sequence). The germline V and J ends were trimmed by 0 bases and 8 bases, with 5 bases remaining between them. This table comes from immunoSEQ multiplex PCR, and its TCRdb copy is limited to in-frame clones, with some not included. The top ten clones hold about 15% of a sample with about 91,000 clones, approximately 90% of them seen once. The material sequenced was peripheral blood, taken before any cancer treatment. The J gene is TRBJ1-3, the V gene TRBV30; D is unclear. The sequence was obtained from a man aged 35 to 70 with stage I squamous cell lung carcinoma. The CDR3, as DNA: TGTGCCTGGAGTGTCGGGCACACCATATATTTT. It encodes CAWSVGHTIYF.